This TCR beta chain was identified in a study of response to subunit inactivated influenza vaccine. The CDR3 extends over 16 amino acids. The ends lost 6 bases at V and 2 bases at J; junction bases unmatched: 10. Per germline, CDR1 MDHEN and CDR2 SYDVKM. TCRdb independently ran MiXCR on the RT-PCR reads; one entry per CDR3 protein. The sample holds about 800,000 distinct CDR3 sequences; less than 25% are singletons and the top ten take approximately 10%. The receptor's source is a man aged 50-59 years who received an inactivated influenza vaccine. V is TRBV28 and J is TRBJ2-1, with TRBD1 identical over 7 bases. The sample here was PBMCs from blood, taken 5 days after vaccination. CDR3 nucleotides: TGTGCCAGCAGGTTAGCACAGGGGCCAGCCTACAATGAGCAGTTCTTC. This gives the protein CASRLAQGPAYNEQFF.